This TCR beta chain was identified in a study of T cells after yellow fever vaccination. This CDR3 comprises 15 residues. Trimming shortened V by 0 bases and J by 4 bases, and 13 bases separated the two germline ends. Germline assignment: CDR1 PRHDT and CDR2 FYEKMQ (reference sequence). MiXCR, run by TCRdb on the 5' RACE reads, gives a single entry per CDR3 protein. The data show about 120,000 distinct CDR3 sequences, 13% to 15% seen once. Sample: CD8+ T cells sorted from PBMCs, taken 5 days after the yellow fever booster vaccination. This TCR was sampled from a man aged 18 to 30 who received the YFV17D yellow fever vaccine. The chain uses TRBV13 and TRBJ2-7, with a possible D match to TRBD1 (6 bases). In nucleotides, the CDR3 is TGTGCCAGCAGCTTAGGGAGGGGGAATTGGTACGAGCAGTACTTC. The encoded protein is CASSLGRGNWYEQYF.